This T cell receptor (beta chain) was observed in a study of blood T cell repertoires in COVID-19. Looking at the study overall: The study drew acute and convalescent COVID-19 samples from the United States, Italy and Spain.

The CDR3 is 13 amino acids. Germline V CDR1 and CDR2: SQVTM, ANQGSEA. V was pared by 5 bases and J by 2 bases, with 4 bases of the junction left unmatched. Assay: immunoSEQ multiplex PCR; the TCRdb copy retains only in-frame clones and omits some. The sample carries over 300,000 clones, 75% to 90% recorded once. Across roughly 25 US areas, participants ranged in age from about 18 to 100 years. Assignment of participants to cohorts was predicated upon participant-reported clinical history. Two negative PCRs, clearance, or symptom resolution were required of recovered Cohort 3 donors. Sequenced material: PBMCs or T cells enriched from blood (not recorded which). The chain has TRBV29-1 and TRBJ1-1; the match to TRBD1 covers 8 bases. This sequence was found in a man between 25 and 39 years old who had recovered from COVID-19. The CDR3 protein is CSVYDRGNTEAFF. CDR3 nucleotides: TGCAGCGTTTACGACAGGGGCAACACTGAAGCTTTCTTT.